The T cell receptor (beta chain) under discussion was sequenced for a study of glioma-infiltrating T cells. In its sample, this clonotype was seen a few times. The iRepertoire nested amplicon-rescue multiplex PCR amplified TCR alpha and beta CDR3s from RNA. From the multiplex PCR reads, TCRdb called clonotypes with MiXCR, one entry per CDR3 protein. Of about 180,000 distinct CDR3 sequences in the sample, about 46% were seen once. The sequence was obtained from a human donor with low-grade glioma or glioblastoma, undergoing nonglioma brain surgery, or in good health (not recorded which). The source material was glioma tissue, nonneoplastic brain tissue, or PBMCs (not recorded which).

The CDR3 reads CASSFDRFLAKNIQYF. In DNA, the CDR3 is TGTGCCAGCAGCTTTGACAGGTTTTTAGCCAAAAACATTCAGTACTTC. This chain uses TRBV11-2 with TRBJ2-4; tentatively, D is TRBD1 (6 bases). Between the trimmed V and J ends, which lost 3 bases and 0 bases, there was a span of 12 bases. Germline assignment: CDR1 SGHAT and CDR2 FQNNGV. The CDR3 loop spans 16 amino acids.